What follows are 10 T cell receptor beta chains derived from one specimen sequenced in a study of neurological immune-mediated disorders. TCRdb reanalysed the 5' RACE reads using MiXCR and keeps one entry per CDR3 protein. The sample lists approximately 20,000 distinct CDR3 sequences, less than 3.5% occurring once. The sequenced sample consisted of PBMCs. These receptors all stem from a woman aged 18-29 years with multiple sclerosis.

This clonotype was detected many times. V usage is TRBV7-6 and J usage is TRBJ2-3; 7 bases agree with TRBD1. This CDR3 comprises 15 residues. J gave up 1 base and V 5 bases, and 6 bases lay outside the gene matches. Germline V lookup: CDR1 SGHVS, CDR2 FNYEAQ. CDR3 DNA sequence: TGTGCCAGCAGCCGCGATACAGGGGGCACAGATACGCAGTATTTT. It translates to CASSRDTGGTDTQYF.

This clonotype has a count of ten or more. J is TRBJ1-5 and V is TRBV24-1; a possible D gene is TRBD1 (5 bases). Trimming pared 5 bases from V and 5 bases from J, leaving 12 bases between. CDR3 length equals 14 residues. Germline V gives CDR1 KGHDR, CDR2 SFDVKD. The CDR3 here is CATSAGGGHQPQHF. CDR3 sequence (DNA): TGTGCCACCAGTGCCGGGGGGGGTCATCAGCCCCAGCATTTT.

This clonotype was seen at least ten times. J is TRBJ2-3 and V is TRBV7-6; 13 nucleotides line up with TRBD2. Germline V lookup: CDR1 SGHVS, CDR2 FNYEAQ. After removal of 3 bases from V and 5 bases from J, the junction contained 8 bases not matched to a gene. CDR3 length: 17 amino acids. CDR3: CASSFPTSGRAIDTQYF. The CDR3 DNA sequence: TGTGCCAGCAGCTTCCCAACTAGCGGGAGGGCGATAGATACGCAGTATTTT. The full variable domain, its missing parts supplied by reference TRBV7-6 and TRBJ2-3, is GAGVSQSPRYKVTKRGQDVALRCDPISGHVSLYWYRQALGQGPEFLTYFNYEAQQDKSGLPNDRFSAERPEGSISTLTIQRTEQRDSAMYRCASSFPTSGRAIDTQYFGPGTRLTVL.

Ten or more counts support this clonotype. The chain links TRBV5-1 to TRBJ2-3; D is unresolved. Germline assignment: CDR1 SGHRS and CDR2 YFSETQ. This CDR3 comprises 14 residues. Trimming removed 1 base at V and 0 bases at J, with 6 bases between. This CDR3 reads CASSLLLSTDTQYF. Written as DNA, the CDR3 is TGCGCCAGCAGCTTGCTACTGAGCACAGATACGCAGTATTTT. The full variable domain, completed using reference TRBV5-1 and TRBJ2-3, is KAGVTQTPRYLIKTRGQQVTLSCSPISGHRSVSWYQQTPGQGLQFLFEYFSETQRNKGNFPGRFSGRQFSNSRSEMNVSTLELGDSALYLCASSLLLSTDTQYFGPGTRLTVL.

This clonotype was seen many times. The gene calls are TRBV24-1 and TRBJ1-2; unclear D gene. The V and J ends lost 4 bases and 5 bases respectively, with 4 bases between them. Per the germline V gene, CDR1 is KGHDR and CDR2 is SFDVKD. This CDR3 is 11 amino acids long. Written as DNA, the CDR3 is TGTGCCACCAGTGACAATTATGGCTACACCTTC. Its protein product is CATSDNYGYTF.

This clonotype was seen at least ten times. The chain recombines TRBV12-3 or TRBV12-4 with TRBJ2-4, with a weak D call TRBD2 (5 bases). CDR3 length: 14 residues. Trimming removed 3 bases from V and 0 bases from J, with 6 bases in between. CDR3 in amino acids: CASSFREAKNIQYF. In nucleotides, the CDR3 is TGTGCCAGCAGTTTTCGGGAAGCCAAAAACATTCAGTACTTC.

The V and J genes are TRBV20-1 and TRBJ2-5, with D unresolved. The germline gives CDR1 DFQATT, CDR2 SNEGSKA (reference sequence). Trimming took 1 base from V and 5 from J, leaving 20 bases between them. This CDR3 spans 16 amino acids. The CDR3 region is CSARAGVVGFLETQYF. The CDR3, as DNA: TGCAGTGCTAGAGCAGGAGTGGTTGGGTTTTTGGAGACCCAGTACTTC.

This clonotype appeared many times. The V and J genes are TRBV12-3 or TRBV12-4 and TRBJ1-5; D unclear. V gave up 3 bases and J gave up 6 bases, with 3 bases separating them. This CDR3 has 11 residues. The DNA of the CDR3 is TGTGCCAGCAGTTTGGGTCAGCCCCAGCATTTT. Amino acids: CASSLGQPQHF.

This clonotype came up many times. CDR3 region: CASSPAIVGVTDTQYF. Here the CDR3 DNA reads TGCGCCAGCAGCCCGGCGATTGTCGGTGTGACAGATACGCAGTATTTT. The rearrangement links TRBV4-3 to TRBJ2-3, with D unresolved. CDR1 is LGHNA and CDR2 is YSLEER in the germline V gene. V was trimmed by 4 bases and J by 3 bases, leaving 17 bases between them. This CDR3 region has 16 residues.

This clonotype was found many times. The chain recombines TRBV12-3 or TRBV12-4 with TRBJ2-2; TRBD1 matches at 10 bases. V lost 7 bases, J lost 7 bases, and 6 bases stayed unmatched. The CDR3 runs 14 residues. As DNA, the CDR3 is TGTGCCAGCAAGAGGACAGGGGGGTACGGGGAGCTGTTTTTT. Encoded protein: CASKRTGGYGELFF.